The rows below give T cell receptor beta chains drawn from one sample of a study of metastatic and nonmetastatic thyroid tumors. TCRdb re-clonotyped the PCR reads via MiXCR. Found here are about 33,000 clones, about 18% of them singletons; the top ten hold 9.5% to 15%. The sample consisted of blood. Source of these receptors: a male donor with papillary thyroid cancer or a benign thyroid nodule (not recorded which). Some clones in this sample may be carry-over from other donors' samples. The CDR3 runs from the conserved cysteine through the conserved F or W. The order of the fields is V gene, J gene, D gene, clone size, CDR3 DNA, CDR3 protein. The D gene is left open where the match is weak. Part of the rows lack a size; the others show once, few, many or a class for expanded clones.

V gene: TRBV15
J gene: TRBJ1-1
D gene: NA
clone size: many
CDR3 DNA: TGTGCCACCAGCAGAGGCTTGGGGACGAGCGCTGAAGCTTTCTTT
CDR3 protein: CATSRGLGTSAEAFF

V gene: TRBV27
J gene: TRBJ2-1
D gene: TRBD2
clone size: many
CDR3 DNA: TGTGCCAGCACCTCCGGGGGGGCCGCTTACAATGAGCAGTTCTTC
CDR3 protein: CASTSGGAAYNEQFF

V gene: TRBV7-8
J gene: TRBJ2-7
D gene: NA
clone size: NA
CDR3 DNA: TGTGCCAGCAGCACGGGCCCCATGGGCGCGTACGAGCAGTACTTC
CDR3 protein: CASSTGPMGAYEQYF

V gene: TRBV5-4
J gene: TRBJ2-5
D gene: NA
clone size: few
CDR3 DNA: TGTGCCAGCAGCTATTTCCAAGAGACCCAGTACTTC
CDR3 protein: CASSYFQETQYF

V gene: TRBV7-8
J gene: TRBJ1-2
D gene: TRBD1
clone size: many
CDR3 DNA: TGTGCCAGCAGCTTAATGGGAGGACAGGCGGGCGGCTACACCTTC
CDR3 protein: CASSLMGGQAGGYTF

V gene: TRBV27
J gene: TRBJ1-2
D gene: NA
clone size: medium-sized
CDR3 DNA: TGTGCCAGCAGTTTAAAAGGGGCTAACTATGGCTACACCTTC
CDR3 protein: CASSLKGANYGYTF

V gene: TRBV12-5
J gene: TRBJ2-1
D gene: TRBD2
clone size: NA
CDR3 DNA: TGTGCTAGTGGTAGCGGGGGGACAATCAATGAGCAGTTCTTC
CDR3 protein: CASGSGGTINEQFF

V gene: TRBV11-2
J gene: TRBJ2-1
D gene: NA
clone size: many
CDR3 DNA: TGTGCCAGTGGAGTTTTACGTTCGGGCAATGAGCAGTTCTTC
CDR3 protein: CASGVLRSGNEQFF

V gene: TRBV28
J gene: TRBJ1-2
D gene: NA
clone size: few
CDR3 DNA: TGTGCCAGCAGTTCCCCGGGAACCACAAGAAGGGGCTACACCTTC
CDR3 protein: CASSSPGTTRRGYTF

V gene: TRBV5-1
J gene: TRBJ1-6
D gene: TRBD1
clone size: NA
CDR3 DNA: TGCGCCAGCAGCCCCCGAACAGGGGAATATAATTCACCCCTCCACTTT
CDR3 protein: CASSPRTGEYNSPLHF

V gene: TRBV2
J gene: TRBJ2-1
D gene: NA
clone size: few
CDR3 DNA: TGTGCCAGCAGTGAAGAGGGTGGCTACAATGAGCAGTTCTTC
CDR3 protein: CASSEEGGYNEQFF

V gene: TRBV11-2
J gene: TRBJ2-1
D gene: NA
clone size: NA
CDR3 DNA: TGTGCCAGCAGCTTAGGTGGGGGTCTCTACAATGAGCAGTTCTTC
CDR3 protein: CASSLGGGLYNEQFF

V gene: TRBV28
J gene: TRBJ1-5
D gene: NA
clone size: many
CDR3 DNA: TGTGCCAGCAGTTTAGTCGAGGGCAATCAGCCCCAGCATTTT
CDR3 protein: CASSLVEGNQPQHF

V gene: TRBV5-1
J gene: TRBJ2-6
D gene: NA
clone size: many
CDR3 DNA: TGCGCCAGCAGCCCCCAGAGAGGAGGGGGATTCGCCGGGGCCAACGTCCTGACTTTC
CDR3 protein: CASSPQRGGGFAGANVLTF

V gene: TRBV20-1
J gene: TRBJ1-5
D gene: NA
clone size: many
CDR3 DNA: TGCAGTGCTAGAGATCTCGGCGGTGGGGAGCCCCAGCATTTT
CDR3 protein: CSARDLGGGEPQHF